The clone carrying this TCR beta chain was seen only once. This CDR3 is built from 15 residues. V lost 2 bases, J lost 2 bases, and 11 bases lay in between. Looked up from germline, CDR1 is SGHVS and CDR2 is FQNEAQ. The data were taken from a study of TIL therapy for anti-PD-1-resistant metastatic lung cancer. At the level of the study: Median tumor PD-L1 proportion score was approximately 6.3%. By whole-exome sequencing, median non-synonymous tumor mutation burden was less than 1.6 mutations per megabase. Most patients had lung adenocarcinoma; a few tumors were EGFR-mutant, two ALK-rearranged; half smoked currently or formerly.

Time point here: pre-treatment sample, taken before nivolumab and TIL therapy. Pleural nodules or supraclavicular lymph nodes made up most of the excised metastases sampled. Patients then received nivolumab; progressors got lymphodepletion, TIL and IL-2. Sequencing used immunoSEQ v3. The table came from immunoSEQ multiplex PCR; TCRdb's copy has only in-frame clones and leaves some out. There are tens of thousands of clones in the sample; 72% occur only once, and approximately 7% lies in the top ten. The material sequenced was tumor tissue, taken at baseline. The V and J genes are TRBV7-8 and TRBJ2-3, with D tentatively TRBD2 (6 bases). This clonotype was obtained from a person aged 25 to 79 with non-small cell lung cancer. CDR3 nucleotides: TGTGCCAGCAGCTTATGGGACTTTGTCACAGATACGCAGTATTTT. It specifies CASSLWDFVTDTQYF. Drawing the rest from reference TRBV7-8 and TRBJ2-3, the complete variable domain is GAGVSQSPRYKVAKRGQDVALRCDPISGHVSLFWYQQALGQGPEFLTYFQNEAQLDKSGLPSDRFFAERPEGSVSTLKIQRTQQEDSAVYLCASSLWDFVTDTQYFGPGTRLTVL.